The 15 T cell receptor beta chains in this list originate from one sample, sequenced in a study of T-cell reconstitution after alpha-beta-depleted transplantation in children. Unique molecular identifiers were used in preparing the TCRbeta library. Via MiXCR, TCRdb re-called the PCR reads, giving one row per CDR3 protein. The data show about 290,000 distinct CDR3 sequences, with around 10% seen just once and around 7.6% held by the top ten. The sample consisted of PBMCs, taken before TCRalphabeta/CD19-depleted stem cell transplant. The receptors were sampled from a boy in the first two years of life with acute myeloid leukemia, due to receive a stem cell transplant.

This clonotype appeared many times. The chain recombines TRBV7-8 with TRBJ1-2; no clear D. Trimming left V 5 bases short and J 4 bases short, with 11 bases between. This CDR3 has 13 residues. Per germline, CDR1 SGHVS and CDR2 FQNEAQ. The DNA for the CDR3 is TGTGCCAGCAGCCTTGACACGGTCTATGGCTACACCTTC. This codes for CASSLDTVYGYTF.

Here the CDR3 DNA reads TGTGCCAGCAGTTTAGGGGGGGGGCGAAGAAATCAGCCCCAGCATTTT. Translation: CASSLGGGRRNQPQHF. V and J are TRBV28 and TRBJ1-5; the D gene is possibly TRBD1 (6 bases). The CDR3 extends over 16 amino acids. V lost 2 bases and J lost 4, with 15 bases in between. Germline V gene sequence: CDR1 MDHEN, CDR2 SYDVKM.

The table lists this clonotype with many counts. DNA for the CDR3: TGCAGCGCCGGCTCTGCAACTAATGAAAAACTGTTTTTT. This gives the protein CSAGSATNEKLFF. The V and J genes are TRBV29-1 and TRBJ1-4; no reliable D call. The CDR3 covers 13 residues. Trimming took off 7 bases at V and 0 bases at J, with 9 bases between the two ends. Germline assignment: CDR1 SQVTM and CDR2 ANQGSEA.

The chain employs TRBV28 and TRBJ2-3; the D is unclear. Matching the DNA end better, TRBJ1-5 makes the J call doubtful. The germline V gene encodes CDR1 MDHEN and CDR2 SYDVKM. CDR3 length equals 11 residues. CDR3 bases: TGTGCCAGCAGTTTCGAAGATACGCAGCATTTT. Its translation is CASSFEDTQHF.

This clonotype was recorded many times. This CDR3 is CASSSRDRGGILFF. CDR3 DNA sequence: TGTGCCAGCAGCTCCCGGGACAGGGGTGGGATATTGTTCTTC. The V gene is TRBV6-1, the J gene TRBJ2-1, with 10 bases aligning to TRBD1. V lost 6 bases and J lost 15; bases outside the gene matches: 14. CDR3 length: 14 amino acids. Germline V CDR1 and CDR2: MNHNS, SASEGT.

At least ten counts were recorded for this clonotype. V and J are TRBV12-3 or TRBV12-4 and TRBJ2-7; the match to TRBD1 covers 7 bases. With 6 bases clipped from V and 1 base from J, the junction kept 6 bases outside the gene matches. The CDR3 is made up of 14 amino acids. The CDR3 DNA reads TGTGCCAGCAGCTACCGGGACAGATCCTACGAGCAGTACTTC. This codes for CASSYRDRSYEQYF.

This clonotype appeared many times. This chain joins TRBV15 and TRBJ1-2, with D possibly TRBD1 on 5 matching bases. Germline V gene lookup returns CDR1 LNHNV and CDR2 YYDKDF (reference sequence). The V and J ends lost 1 base and 8 bases respectively, with 14 bases between them. The CDR3 consists of 14 residues. The CDR3 spells CATSRGEGRGGYTF. As DNA, the CDR3 is TGTGCCACCAGCAGAGGCGAGGGGCGAGGGGGCTACACCTTC.

This clonotype was seen repeatedly, ten times or more. V and J are TRBV7-2 and TRBJ1-5, with D perhaps TRBD1 (5 bases). Germline V gene sequence: CDR1 SGHTA, CDR2 FQGNSA. V gave up 5 bases and J gave up 4 bases, with 18 bases separating them. CDR3 size: 16 residues. CDR3 amino acids: CASSVGTLNPNQPQHF. Here the CDR3 DNA reads TGTGCCAGCAGCGTCGGGACCTTAAACCCGAATCAGCCCCAGCATTTT.

This clonotype was detected ten times or more. CDR3 amino acids: CASSRGRGRPGELFF. CDR3 in DNA: TGTGCCAGCAGTCGTGGCAGGGGGAGGCCCGGGGAGCTGTTTTTT. The chain employs TRBV6-1 and TRBJ2-2, with D maybe TRBD1 (7 bases). Trimming shortened V by 5 bases and J by 6 bases, and 16 bases separated the two germline ends. The CDR3 totals 15 residues. The V gene's germline CDR1 is MNHNS and CDR2 SASEGT.

About this clonotype itself: With a much larger clone just one base away, this may be a read error. The chain is built from TRBV28 and TRBJ2-7; D gene unclear. The CDR3 loop spans 14 amino acids. V gave up 3 bases and J gave up 0 bases, with 9 bases separating them. Germline V gives CDR1 MDHEN, CDR2 SYDVKM. The CDR3 nucleotides are TGTGCCAGCAGTTTGGCGGAATACTCCTACGAGCAGTACTTC. Translation: CASSLAEYSYEQYF.

In its sample, this clonotype was seen many times. The chain joins TRBV20-1 to TRBJ2-5; no reliable D call. Germline V lookup: CDR1 DFQATT, CDR2 SNEGSKA (reference sequence). V lost 1 base and J 1 base, leaving 7 bases between the germline ends. The CDR3 covers 13 residues. As DNA, the CDR3 is TGCAGTGCTAGAGTTGGCGGCCAAGAGACCCAGTACTTC. Its protein is CSARVGGQETQYF.

This chain uses TRBV5-5 with TRBJ1-2; 8 positions agree with TRBD1. The germline CDR1 and CDR2 sequences are SGHKS and YYEKEE (reference sequence). CDR3 length: 15 amino acids. J gave up 4 bases and V 3 bases, and 8 bases lay outside the gene matches. The CDR3 sequence: CASSWGGTGIYGYTF. As DNA, the CDR3 is TGTGCCAGCAGCTGGGGCGGGACAGGCATCTATGGCTACACCTTC.

This clonotype has at least ten counts. This rearrangement joins TRBV29-1 to TRBJ2-1; 8 positions agree with TRBD1. Germline assignment: CDR1 SQVTM and CDR2 ANQGSEA. The CDR3 has 14 residues. V shed 0 bases and J 7 bases; nucleotides not matched to a gene: 5. CDR3 bases: TGCAGCGTTGAAGACAACGACAGGGGAAATGAGCAGTTCTTC. This gives the protein CSVEDNDRGNEQFF.

This clonotype was counted at least ten times. This chain joins TRBV28 and TRBJ2-2; D gene ambiguous. V was shortened by 8 bases and J by 3 bases, with 10 bases between the two germline ends. CDR3 size: 13 residues. Germline CDR1 and CDR2: MDHEN and SYDVKM. CDR3 in DNA: TGTGCCAGCGTCGAACACCACACCGGGGAGCTGTTTTTT. It yields the protein CASVEHHTGELFF. Using reference TRBV28 and TRBJ2-2 for the parts outside the CDR3, the full variable domain is DVKVTQSSRYLVKRTGEKVFLECVQDMDHENMFWYRQDPGLGLRLIYFSYDVKMKEKGDIPEGYSVSREKKERFSLILESASTNQTSMYLCASVEHHTGELFFGEGSRLTVL.

This clonotype was counted ten times or more. One end of the junction varies from germline; a read error may be responsible. This chain connects TRBV12-3 or TRBV12-4 to TRBJ2-7; tentative D call: TRBD1 (5 bases). The CDR3 sequence is 11 residues long. CDR3 amino acids: CASGASFEQYF. CDR3 bases: TGTGCCAGCGGGGCCTCCTTCGAGCAGTACTTC.